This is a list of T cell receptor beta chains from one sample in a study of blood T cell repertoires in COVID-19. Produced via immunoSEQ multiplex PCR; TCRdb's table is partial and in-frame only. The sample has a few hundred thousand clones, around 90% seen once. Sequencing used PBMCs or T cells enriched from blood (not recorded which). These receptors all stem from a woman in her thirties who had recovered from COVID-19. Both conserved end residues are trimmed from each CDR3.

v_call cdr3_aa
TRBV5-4 ASSLGQGKYGYT
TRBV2 ASSEGSGRMVQETQY
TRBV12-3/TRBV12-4 ASSLQASYEQY
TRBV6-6 ASSSTSDTQY
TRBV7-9 ASSPMRGGKTEAF
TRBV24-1 ATSDPRGGNTEAF
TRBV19 ASSIRGMNTEAF
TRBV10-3 AISESNIQHNNEQF
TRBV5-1 ASSLLGGGNSPLH
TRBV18 ASSARPGQGLGQY
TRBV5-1 ASSLRLGVGTEAF
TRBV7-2 ASSLVGGGGLSYEQY
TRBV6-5 ASRGQGSSYEQY
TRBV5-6 ASSPGRAGAGVGSYEQY
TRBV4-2 ASSQTPDFPGGATTRYT
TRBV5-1 ASSFASRDWGQPQH
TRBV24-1 ATSDRDFDTQY
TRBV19 ASSDHGTENTEAF
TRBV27 ASSLARGETQY